The clone carrying this T cell receptor beta chain was seen only a few times. The antigen remains undetermined. Germline assignment: CDR1 SNHLY and CDR2 FYNNEI. The V gene end was trimmed by 1 base and the J gene end by 8 bases; junction bases not matched to a gene: 7. CDR3 size: 15 residues. Method: immunoSEQ multiplex PCR; TCRdb's copy keeps in-frame clones and lacks some. The table includes 9,600 or so clones, around 79% detected once. This record belongs to a study of CD4+ T cells in melanoma. Study findings and constraints: CD8+ T cell, macrophage and B cell function reportedly correlated with neoantigen-specific CD4+ T cells. Diverse differentiation states were reported for melanoma neoantigen-specific CD4+ T cells.

The TCR comes from a human donor with melanoma. The specimen sequenced was cells from a culture (not recorded whether cultured in vitro). This chain uses TRBV2 with TRBJ1-5, with 8 bases fitting TRBD1. The CDR3 reads CASSEDSGGAKPQHF. The CDR3 region has the DNA TGTGCCAGCAGTGAAGATTCAGGGGGCGCGAAGCCCCAGCATTTT.